Below, 27 T cell receptor beta chains from the same sample are listed, as sequenced in a study of cytomegalovirus exposure and HLA in healthy donors (dated by TCRdb to about 2017). The library was generated by the immunoSEQ multiplex PCR assay. The multiplex PCR relied on a mix of 60 forward primers for TCR Vbeta segments and 13 reverse primers for TCR Jbeta segments. This is the immuneACCESS table as TCRdb keeps it, with only in-frame sequences that have V and J called. A part of the clones is gone; compared with another copy, unresolved V genes explain less than half, and the rest is unexplained. This sample comprises 85,000 to 95,000 clones, over 60% of them detected only once. Approximately 5.6% of the sample is taken by the ten largest. Specimen: PBMCs. These receptors came from a man aged 30 to 45 in good health and CMV-seropositive.

The rearrangement uses TRBV9 and TRBJ2-2; possibly TRBD1 for D (6 bases). There are 16 residues in the CDR3. The ends were cut back, 4 bases at V and 6 bases at J, with 19 bases in the middle. Germline CDR1 is SGDLS and CDR2 is YYNGEE. CDR3 bases: TGTGCCAGCAGCCCTCGGTGGGGGCGAACGGCCGGGGAGCTGTTTTTT. Its translation is CASSPRWGRTAGELFF.

This chain connects TRBV5-6 to TRBJ2-3; D perhaps matches TRBD1 (5 bases). Per germline, CDR1 SGHDT and CDR2 YYEEEE. The CDR3 has 14 amino acids. V lost 4 bases to trimming and J lost 0 bases, with 9 bases between them. The CDR3 region is CASSTTASTDTQYF. The CDR3 DNA reads as TGTGCCAGCAGCACGACAGCTAGCACAGATACGCAGTATTTT.

This clone was counted once. The V call is TRBV6-1, the J call TRBJ2-2; 10 nucleotides line up with TRBD1. The length of the CDR3 is 14 residues. Germline values: CDR1 MNHNS, CDR2 SASEGT. The J segment lost 1 base and the V segment lost 10 bases, leaving 3 bases of the junction unmatched. CDR3 loop: CANGQGVNTGELFF. The CDR3 DNA is TGTGCCAACGGACAGGGGGTGAACACCGGGGAGCTGTTTTTT.

This chain connects TRBV28 to TRBJ2-1; TRBD2 matches 7 bases. This CDR3 is 14 amino acids long. The germline gives CDR1 MDHEN, CDR2 SYDVKM. The V and J ends lost 6 bases and 6 bases, in that order; junction bases with no gene match: 8. CDR3 sequence: CASSGSGASNEQFF. The CDR3 nucleotides read TGTGCCAGCAGCGGCAGCGGGGCGTCCAATGAGCAGTTCTTC.

The chain has TRBV11-2 and TRBJ1-1; D remains unclear. V was clipped by 1 base and J by 1 base, with 7 bases between them. CDR3 length: 14 amino acids. Germline V lookup: CDR1 SGHAT, CDR2 FQNNGV. The DNA for the CDR3 is TGTGCCAGCAGCTTAGGGTTGAGGAACACTGAAGCTTTCTTT. Its protein is CASSLGLRNTEAFF. Supplemented by reference TRBV11-2 and TRBJ1-1, the full variable domain reads EAGVAQSPRYKIIEKRQSVAFWCNPISGHATLYWYQQILGQGPKLLIQFQNNGVVDDSQLPKDRFSAERLKGVDSTLKIQPAKLEDSAVYLCASSLGLRNTEAFFGQGTRLTVV.

The CDR3 DNA reads TGTGCCAGCAGTTCATCGACAGGGATGAGCCAGCCCCAGCATTTT. The encoded protein is CASSSSTGMSQPQHF. The chain combines TRBV28 with TRBJ1-5; the match to TRBD1 covers 7 bases. The J segment lost 7 bases and the V segment lost 4 bases, leaving 10 bases of the junction unmatched. Germline V gene sequence: CDR1 MDHEN, CDR2 SYDVKM. There are 15 residues in the CDR3.

This clone was detected only once. V is TRBV7-3 and J is TRBJ1-5; TRBD1 matches 10 bases. V lost 5 bases, J lost 6 bases, and 1 base stayed unmatched. The CDR3 has 13 amino acids. From germline, CDR1 is SGHTA and CDR2 FQGTGA. The DNA of the CDR3 is TGTGCCAGCAGCCGGGACAGGGGTCAGCCCCAGCATTTT. As protein: CASSRDRGQPQHF.

The genes are TRBV29-1 and TRBJ2-1; 9 positions match TRBD2. CDR3 length equals 15 residues. V gave up 4 bases and J gave up 5 bases; unmatched junction bases: 9. Germline V CDR1 and CDR2: SQVTM, ANQGSEA. CDR3 loop: CSVVKRREGHNEQFF. DNA for the CDR3: TGCAGCGTTGTAAAAAGGCGGGAGGGCCACAATGAGCAGTTCTTC.

J is TRBJ1-4 and V is TRBV7-9; 7 nucleotides line up with TRBD1. With V trimmed by 5 bases and J by 0 bases, 6 bases remained unmatched. This CDR3 spans 16 amino acids. The germline CDR1 and CDR2 sequences are SEHNR and FQNEAQ (reference sequence). Here the CDR3 reads CASSPGQAATNEKLFF. The CDR3 bases are TGTGCCAGCAGCCCCGGACAGGCTGCAACTAATGAAAAACTGTTTTTT.

This clone came up a few times. The genes are TRBV7-2 and TRBJ1-2; TRBD1 aligns across 8 bases. Germline V lookup: CDR1 SGHTA, CDR2 FQGNSA. The CDR3 sequence is 15 residues long. The ends lost 5 bases at V and 4 bases at J; junction bases unmatched: 9. The CDR3 DNA reads as TGTGCCAGCAGCCCCCGGGACAGGCTCCTCTATGGCTACACCTTC. The encoded protein is CASSPRDRLLYGYTF.

The chain combines TRBV9 with TRBJ1-5; D unclear. CDR1 and CDR2 from the germline V gene are SGDLS and YYNGEE. The CDR3 has 15 amino acids. Trimming took 6 bases from V and 4 from J, leaving 17 bases between them. CDR3 sequence (DNA): TGTGCCAGCAACCTACACGGCGCGGAGAATCAGCCCCAGCATTTT. Protein sequence: CASNLHGAENQPQHF.

This chain joins TRBV5-4 and TRBJ2-5; D ambiguous. V shed 4 bases and J shed 1 base, with 20 bases lying between them. The CDR3 extends over 17 amino acids. Germline CDR1 reads SGHNT; CDR2 reads YYREEE (reference sequence). CDR3 nucleotides: TGTGCCAGCAGCCCCCACCCAGAAAAATGGAGCCAAGAGACCCAGTACTTC. This encodes CASSPHPEKWSQETQYF.

The CDR3 reads CASSLWGGSQYEQYF. CDR3 nucleotide sequence: TGTGCCAGCAGCTTATGGGGCGGGAGTCAGTACGAGCAGTACTTC. This chain uses TRBV13 with TRBJ2-7; 7 bases match TRBD2. This CDR3 spans 15 amino acids. V lost 2 bases and J lost 4; bases outside the gene matches: 8. The germline CDR1 and CDR2 sequences are PRHDT and FYEKMQ (reference sequence). The entire variable domain, with the rest obtained from reference TRBV13 and TRBJ2-7, is as follows: AAGVIQSPRHLIKEKRETATLKCYPIPRHDTVYWYQQGPGQDPQFLISFYEKMQSDKGSIPDRFSAQQFSDYHSELNMSSLELGDSALYFCASSLWGGSQYEQYFGPGTRLTVT.

J is TRBJ2-3 and V is TRBV5-1; D remains ambiguous. Per germline, CDR1 SGHRS and CDR2 YFSETQ. The CDR3 runs to 13 residues. V lost 4 bases to trimming and J lost 3 bases, with 9 bases between them. CDR3 protein: CASSPSMTDTQYF. The CDR3 DNA reads as TGCGCCAGCAGCCCCAGTATGACAGATACGCAGTATTTT.

This chain connects TRBV19 to TRBJ1-6; D possibly corresponds to TRBD1 (5 bases). Germline V gives CDR1 LNHDA, CDR2 SQIVND (reference sequence). The ends were cut back, 3 bases at V and 6 bases at J, with 9 bases in the middle. The CDR3 is 14 residues long. In DNA form, the CDR3 reads TGTGCCAGTAGTATGGCAGGGTCTAATTCACCCCTCCACTTT. It encodes CASSMAGSNSPLHF.

The V call is TRBV14, the J call TRBJ2-7; 9 nucleotides line up with TRBD1. CDR1 is SGHDN and CDR2 is FVKESK in the germline V gene. The trim removed 4 bases at V and 12 bases at J, leaving 10 bases unmatched. This CDR3 spans 13 amino acids. The CDR3, as DNA: TGTGCCAGCAGCCCATTGGACAGGGGAGACCCGTACTTC. Protein sequence: CASSPLDRGDPYF.

The gene calls are TRBV28 and TRBJ2-2, with 7 positions matching TRBD2. The CDR3 runs to 17 residues. The germline gives CDR1 MDHEN, CDR2 SYDVKM. The ends lost 8 bases at V and 3 bases at J; junction bases unmatched: 15. CDR3 loop: CASVSSRGDGYTGELFF. CDR3 in DNA: TGTGCCAGCGTCAGTTCTCGGGGGGATGGGTACACCGGGGAGCTGTTTTTT.

The chain links TRBV7-9 to TRBJ1-1; TRBD1 matches at 7 bases. V shed 3 bases, J shed 2 bases, and the junction held 6 bases outside the gene matches. The CDR3 consists of 15 residues. The germline CDR1 and CDR2 sequences are SEHNR and FQNEAQ (reference sequence). The CDR3 nucleotides are TGTGCCAGCAGCTTTCTCAAGGGGGCTAACACTGAAGCTTTCTTT. Its translation: CASSFLKGANTEAFF.

The chain recombines TRBV4-1 with TRBJ2-1; D is perhaps TRBD2 (5 bases). The CDR3 consists of 13 residues. CDR1 and CDR2 (germline): MGHRA, YSYEKL. Trimming removed 3 bases from V and 9 bases from J, with 12 bases in between. CDR3 in amino acids: CASSHPEGGEQFF. CDR3 nucleotide sequence: TGCGCCAGCAGCCATCCGGAAGGAGGTGAGCAGTTCTTC.

This clone was picked up one time. This chain joins TRBV4-1 and TRBJ1-1; no definite D call. CDR3 size: 15 residues. V gave up 0 bases and J gave up 2 bases, with 10 bases separating them. CDR1 and CDR2 from the germline V gene are MGHRA and YSYEKL. CDR3 DNA sequence: TGCGCCAGCAGCCAAGATCAGGCAGCCAACACTGAAGCTTTCTTT. It yields the protein CASSQDQAANTEAFF.

A remark on this clone: One end of the junction does not line up with germline, which may come from a read error. This chain joins TRBV6-5 and TRBJ1-1; the match to TRBD1 covers 9 bases. The CDR3 consists of 14 residues. Germline V CDR1 and CDR2: MNHEY, SVGAGI. The CDR3: CASNYEVGTGTAFF. The CDR3 DNA is TGTGCCAGCAATTACGAGGTCGGGACAGGGACAGCTTTCTTT.

This clone was detected once. The chain employs TRBV6-1 and TRBJ1-5; 7 bases fit TRBD1. Germline-derived CDR1 and CDR2 are MNHNS and SASEGT. The CDR3 loop spans 15 amino acids. Trimming removed 6 bases from V and 0 bases from J; junction bases left unmatched: 5. CDR3 in DNA: TGTGCCAGCAGCCTGACAGGGAATAGCAATCAGCCCCAGCATTTT. Its translation: CASSLTGNSNQPQHF.

Note on this clone: One end of the junction is discordant with germline, which a read error may explain. The chain joins TRBV5-1 to TRBJ1-4; no clear D gene. Per the germline V gene, CDR1 is SGHRS and CDR2 is YFSETQ. CDR3 length: 15 amino acids. CDR3 in amino acids: CASSFLGDLDEKLFF. The CDR3 nucleotides read TGTGCCAGCAGCTTCCTAGGAGACCTGGATGAAAAACTGTTTTTT.

J is TRBJ1-2 and V is TRBV7-2; D is undetermined. Germline V CDR1 and CDR2: SGHTA, FQGNSA. The CDR3 sequence is 13 residues long. Trimming took off 5 bases at V and 4 bases at J, with 11 bases between the two ends. Here the CDR3 reads CASSHGGSYGYTF. CDR3 nucleotides: TGTGCCAGCAGCCATGGAGGTAGCTATGGCTACACCTTC.

The table lists this clone with a count of one. The chain is built from TRBV19 and TRBJ2-3; no reliable D call. Trimming took off 3 bases at V and 1 base at J, with 11 bases between the two ends. Germline V gene sequence: CDR1 LNHDA, CDR2 SQIVND (reference sequence). The CDR3 runs to 15 residues. The CDR3 is CASSISSVGTDTQYF. CDR3 sequence (DNA): TGTGCCAGTAGTATTTCGAGCGTGGGCACAGATACGCAGTATTTT.

This clone was seen a few times. The chain employs TRBV6-1 and TRBJ1-2; D may be TRBD1 (5 bases). Trimming took 4 bases from V and 1 from J, leaving 10 bases between them. Germline values: CDR1 MNHNS, CDR2 SASEGT. This CDR3 has 14 amino acids. This CDR3 is CASSVDTHNYGYTF. In nucleotides, the CDR3 is TGTGCCAGCAGTGTGGACACTCATAACTATGGCTACACCTTC.

The chain combines TRBV28 with TRBJ1-1, with D tentatively TRBD1 (6 bases). Looked up from germline, CDR1 is MDHEN and CDR2 is SYDVKM. The CDR3 extends over 13 amino acids. V shed 1 base and J shed 6 bases, with 9 bases lying between them. The CDR3: CASSLSRGSEAFF. Written as DNA, the CDR3 is TGTGCCAGCAGTTTATCCAGGGGCTCTGAAGCTTTCTTT.